This passage covers 25 T cell receptor beta chains from one sample sequenced in a study of OX40 agonist ivuxolimab in advanced cancers. Some clones are missing from TCRdb's copy, which holds only in-frame ones; the method was immunoSEQ multiplex PCR. The sample holds about 93,000 clones; roughly 87% are singletons and the top ten take approximately 0.36%. Sequencing used CD4+ or CD8+ T cells sorted from blood, obtained in a trial of the OX40 agonist ivuxolimab. The receptor set was obtained from an adult with an advanced solid tumor such as melanoma, head and neck, liver or kidney cancer.

The chain couples TRBV7-8 to TRBJ2-1, with 9 bases aligning to TRBD1. The germline V gene encodes CDR1 SGHVS and CDR2 FQNEAQ. This CDR3 comprises 14 residues. Unmatched junction bases numbered 3, after V lost 2 bases and J lost 7 bases. The CDR3 nucleotides are TGTGCCAGCAGCTTAAGGGACAGGGTAAATGAGCAGTTCTTC. This sequence encodes CASSLRDRVNEQFF.

The chain is built from TRBV14 and TRBJ2-3, with unresolved D. The germline V and J ends were trimmed by 4 bases and 4 bases, with 9 bases remaining between them. The germline gives CDR1 SGHDN, CDR2 FVKESK. CDR3 length: 13 amino acids. For the CDR3, the DNA is TGTGCCAGCAGCCGAGAAGGGCCAGATACGCAGTATTTT. Its protein is CASSREGPDTQYF.

J is TRBJ1-2 and V is TRBV7-2, with TRBD1 matching over 8 bases. The CDR3 loop spans 17 amino acids. The trim removed 10 bases at V and 3 bases at J, leaving 19 bases unmatched. The germline gives CDR1 SGHTA, CDR2 FQGNSA. The CDR3 region has the DNA TGTGCCACGACACTACAGACAGGGGAACTCCCATACTATGGCTACACCTTC. This gives the protein CATTLQTGELPYYGYTF.

V gene TRBV7-2 combines with J gene TRBJ1-1, with TRBD1 matching 7 bases. The CDR3 contains 14 residues. Germline-derived CDR1 and CDR2 are SGHTA and FQGNSA. Trimming removed 8 bases from V and 1 base from J; junction bases left unmatched: 7. The CDR3 DNA follows: TGTGCCAGCTGCGCCGGGACAGCGAACACTGAAGCTTTCTTT. It is translated as CASCAGTANTEAFF.

The rearrangement links TRBV25-1 to TRBJ2-1; D perhaps matches TRBD1 (6 bases). Germline V lookup: CDR1 MGHDK, CDR2 SYGVNS. This CDR3 region has 16 residues. The V and J ends lost 1 base and 1 base respectively, with 11 bases between them. The CDR3 DNA reads as TGTGCCAGCAGTGAATTAGGGGGACATTCCTACAATGAGCAGTTCTTC. The encoded protein is CASSELGGHSYNEQFF.

The V and J genes are TRBV7-9 and TRBJ2-7, with D perhaps TRBD2 (5 bases). V lost 2 bases to trimming and J lost 4 bases, with 9 bases between them. The CDR3 has 13 residues. Germline V lookup: CDR1 SEHNR, CDR2 FQNEAQ (reference sequence). In nucleotides, the CDR3 is TGTGCCAGCAGCTTAAGCGGAGCTTACGAGCAGTACTTC. Protein sequence: CASSLSGAYEQYF.

This chain connects TRBV18 to TRBJ1-3, with TRBD1 identical over 7 bases. The CDR3 length is 15 residues. V dropped 6 bases and J dropped 0; count of bases not matched to a gene: 5. Looked up from germline, CDR1 is KGHSH and CDR2 is LQKENI. CDR3 bases: TGTGCCAGCTCGGATACAGGGGACTCTGGAAACACCATATATTTT. This sequence encodes CASSDTGDSGNTIYF.

The genes are TRBV2 and TRBJ2-3; 7 bases are a match to TRBD2. The CDR3 sequence is 14 residues long. From germline, CDR1 is SNHLY and CDR2 FYNNEI. V shed 5 bases and J 6 bases; nucleotides not matched to a gene: 8. CDR3 nucleotide sequence: TGTGCCAGCAGTATAGCGGGCTCAGGGGATACGCAGTATTTT. This codes for CASSIAGSGDTQYF.

The chain links TRBV14 to TRBJ2-7; TRBD2 might be the D (6 bases). The germline gives CDR1 SGHDN, CDR2 FVKESK. Deletions cut 5 bases from V and 2 bases from J, with 16 bases between. This CDR3 is 15 amino acids long. DNA for the CDR3: TGTGCCAGCAGCTACAGTGGGGGGTTCGCCTACGAGCAGTACTTC. Encoded protein: CASSYSGGFAYEQYF.

The chain is built from TRBV28 and TRBJ1-2; D is ambiguous. The germline V gene encodes CDR1 MDHEN and CDR2 SYDVKM. V gave up 7 bases and J gave up 1 base, with 7 bases separating them. The CDR3 contains 12 residues. The DNA for the CDR3 is TGTGCCAGCAAATACAATAACTATGGCTACACCTTC. This sequence encodes CASKYNNYGYTF.

V gene TRBV15 combines with J gene TRBJ2-5; unclear D gene. The germline gives CDR1 LNHNV, CDR2 YYDKDF (reference sequence). The germline V and J ends were trimmed by 0 bases and 2 bases, with 10 bases remaining between them. The CDR3 loop spans 15 amino acids. The CDR3 here is CATSRDRAWQETQYF. The CDR3 DNA reads as TGTGCCACCAGCAGAGATAGGGCGTGGCAAGAGACCCAGTACTTC.

This sequence joins TRBV19 and TRBJ1-1, with D hard to call. The CDR3 loop spans 14 amino acids. From germline, CDR1 is LNHDA and CDR2 SQIVND (reference sequence). Trimming took 10 bases from V and 6 from J, leaving 21 bases between them. The chain's CDR3 is CATVTWSRSPEAFF. The DNA of the CDR3 is TGTGCCACCGTCACCTGGTCTAGAAGCCCTGAAGCTTTCTTT.

This clone was picked up one time. This chain joins TRBV21-1 and TRBJ1-1. TRBV21-1 is tagged as a pseudogene. The CDR3 spans 17 residues. CDR3 DNA sequence: TGTGCCAGCAGCCTCGGCGGGGGCCACCTTAGGAACACTGAAGCTTTCTTT. It specifies CASSLGGGHLRNTEAFF.

The CDR3 is CASSYSTGPSEKLFF. The CDR3 nucleotides are TGTGCCAGCAGTTACTCGACGGGGCCGAGTGAAAAACTGTTTTTT. V usage is TRBV6-6 and J usage is TRBJ1-4; a weak D match, TRBD1 (5 bases). This CDR3 is built from 15 residues. The V and J ends lost 0 bases and 7 bases respectively, with 12 bases between them. Germline CDR1 and CDR2: MNHNY and SVGAGI (reference sequence).

The chain employs TRBV4-2 and TRBJ2-7; D may match TRBD1 or TRBD2 (6 bases each). The CDR3 is 16 residues long. The V end was cut by 0 bases, the J end by 0 bases, with 12 bases between. The germline CDR1 and CDR2 sequences are LGHNA and YNFKEQ. CDR3 residues: CASSQEGGRGSYEQYF. The CDR3 region has the DNA TGTGCCAGCAGCCAAGAGGGAGGCAGGGGCTCCTACGAGCAGTACTTC.

This clone was found once. This chain uses TRBV5-5 with TRBJ1-1; unclear D gene. Germline V gene data show CDR1 as SGHKS and CDR2 as YYEKEE (reference sequence). The V and J ends lost 4 bases and 4 bases respectively, with 11 bases between them. The CDR3 has 13 residues. CDR3: CASSLVWATEAFF. The CDR3 nucleotides are TGTGCCAGCAGCCTTGTCTGGGCCACTGAAGCTTTCTTT.

The chain combines TRBV29-1 with TRBJ2-1; perhaps TRBD1 as D (5 bases). The CDR3 loop spans 11 amino acids. Looked up from germline, CDR1 is SQVTM and CDR2 is ANQGSEA. The germline V and J ends were trimmed by 2 bases and 10 bases, with 9 bases remaining between them. The CDR3 region has the DNA TGCAGCGTTGAACAGGGATGGGAGCAGTTCTTC. It translates to CSVEQGWEQFF.

This sequence joins TRBV4-3 and TRBJ2-3; D unclear. Trimming pared 2 bases from V and 0 bases from J, leaving 9 bases between. Germline V gene lookup returns CDR1 LGHNA and CDR2 YSLEER. The length of the CDR3 is 15 residues. CDR3 amino acids: CASSQIYGSTDTQYF. Written as DNA, the CDR3 is TGCGCCAGCAGCCAAATTTACGGAAGCACAGATACGCAGTATTTT.

The CDR3 nucleotides are TGTGCCAGCAGCTTAAGTTCCGAGGGAAACATTCAGTACTTC. Translation: CASSLSSEGNIQYF. J is TRBJ2-4 and V is TRBV7-2; possibly TRBD2 for D (5 bases). In germline, CDR1 is SGHTA, CDR2 FQGNSA. The V end was cut by 2 bases, the J end by 6 bases, with 11 bases between. CDR3 length: 14 amino acids.

This chain joins TRBV14 and TRBJ2-6; D is undetermined. Trimming took off 1 base at V and 2 bases at J, with 9 bases between the two ends. The germline CDR1 and CDR2 sequences are SGHDN and FVKESK. The CDR3 totals 16 residues. CDR3 bases: TGTGCCAGCAGCCAAGTAAGTCTGGCTGGGGCCAACGTCCTGACTTTC. Encoded protein: CASSQVSLAGANVLTF.

The V gene is TRBV29-1, the J gene TRBJ2-1; unclear D gene. This CDR3 comprises 14 residues. V was cut by 4 bases and J by 4 bases, with 14 bases left in between. CDR1 and CDR2 (germline): SQVTM, ANQGSEA. Written as DNA, the CDR3 is TGCAGCGTTGCCCAGCGAATCACGTACAATGAGCAGTTCTTC. It is translated as CSVAQRITYNEQFF.

The chain carries TRBV7-9 and TRBJ1-1, with D possibly matching TRBD1 (5 bases). Deletions cut 0 bases from V and 4 bases from J, with 12 bases between. The CDR3 spans 15 residues. Germline values: CDR1 SEHNR, CDR2 FQNEAQ (reference sequence). The DNA for the CDR3 is TGTGCCAGCAGCTTAGCTGGTAGCGGGACCACTGAAGCTTTCTTT. Translated, it gives CASSLAGSGTTEAFF. Variable domain in full (rest from reference TRBV7-9 and TRBJ1-1): DTGVSQNPRHKITKRGQNVTFRCDPISEHNRLYWYRQTLGQGPEFLTYFQNEAQLEKSRLLSDRFSAERPKGSFSTLEIQRTEQGDSAMYLCASSLAGSGTTEAFFGQGTRLTVV.

The chain links TRBV9 to TRBJ1-1; D uncertain. CDR3 length: 13 amino acids. Germline V gives CDR1 SGDLS, CDR2 YYNGEE. Trimming took 0 bases from V and 6 from J, leaving 9 bases between them. This CDR3 reads CASSVGPGSEAFF. CDR3 in DNA: TGTGCCAGCAGCGTAGGCCCGGGATCTGAAGCTTTCTTT.

As concerns this clone: The junction departs from the called germline gene at one end, perhaps through a read error. The V and J genes are TRBV4-1 and TRBJ1-2; D uncertain. CDR1 is MGHRA and CDR2 is YSYEKL in the germline V gene. CDR3 length equals 14 residues. The CDR3 region has the DNA TGCGCCAGCGGCCAAGACTCCAATCTCTATGGCTACACCTTC. It is translated as CASGQDSNLYGYTF.

The rearrangement links TRBV30 to TRBJ2-1, with 9 bases matching TRBD1. The CDR3 totals 15 residues. With 2 bases clipped from V and 9 bases from J, the junction kept 11 bases outside the gene matches. The germline V gene has CDR1 GTSNPN and CDR2 SVGIG (reference sequence). The CDR3, as DNA: TGTGCCTGGAGTCCAATAGGCCGACAGGGGGGTGAGCAGTTCTTC. It codes for CAWSPIGRQGGEQFF.